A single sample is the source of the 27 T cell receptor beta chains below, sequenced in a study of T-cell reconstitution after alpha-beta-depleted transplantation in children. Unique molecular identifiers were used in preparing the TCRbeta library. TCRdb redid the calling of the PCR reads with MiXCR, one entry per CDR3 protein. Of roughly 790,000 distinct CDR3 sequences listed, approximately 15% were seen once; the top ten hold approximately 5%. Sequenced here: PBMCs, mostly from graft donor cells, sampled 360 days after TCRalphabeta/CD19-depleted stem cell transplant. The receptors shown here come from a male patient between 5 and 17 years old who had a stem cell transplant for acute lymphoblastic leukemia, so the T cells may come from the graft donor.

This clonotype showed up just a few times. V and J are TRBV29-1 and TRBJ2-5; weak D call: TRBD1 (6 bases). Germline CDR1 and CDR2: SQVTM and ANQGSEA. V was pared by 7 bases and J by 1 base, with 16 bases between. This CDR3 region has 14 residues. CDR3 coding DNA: TGCAGCGCCGCAACAGGGAATCGCCAAGAGACCCAGTACTTC. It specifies CSAATGNRQETQYF.

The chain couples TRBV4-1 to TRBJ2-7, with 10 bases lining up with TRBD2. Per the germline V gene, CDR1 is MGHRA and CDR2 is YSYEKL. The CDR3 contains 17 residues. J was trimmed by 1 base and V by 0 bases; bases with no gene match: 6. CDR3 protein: CASSQEGLAGASYEQYF. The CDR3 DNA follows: TGCGCCAGCAGCCAAGAAGGCCTAGCGGGAGCATCCTACGAGCAGTACTTC.

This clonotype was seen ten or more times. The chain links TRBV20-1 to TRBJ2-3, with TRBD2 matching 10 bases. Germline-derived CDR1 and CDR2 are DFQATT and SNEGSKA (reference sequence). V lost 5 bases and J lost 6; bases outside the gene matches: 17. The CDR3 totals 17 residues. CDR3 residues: CSAPGVLAGVIHDTQYF. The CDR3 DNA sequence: TGCAGTGCTCCGGGGGTGCTAGCGGGAGTTATTCATGATACGCAGTATTTT.

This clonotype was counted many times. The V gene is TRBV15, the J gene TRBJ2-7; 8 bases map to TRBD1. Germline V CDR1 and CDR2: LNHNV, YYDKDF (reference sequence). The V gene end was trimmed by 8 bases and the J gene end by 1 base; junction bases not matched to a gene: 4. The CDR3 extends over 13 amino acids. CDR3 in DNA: TGTGCCACCGGACAGGGTGTTTCCTACGAGCAGTACTTC. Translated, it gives CATGQGVSYEQYF.

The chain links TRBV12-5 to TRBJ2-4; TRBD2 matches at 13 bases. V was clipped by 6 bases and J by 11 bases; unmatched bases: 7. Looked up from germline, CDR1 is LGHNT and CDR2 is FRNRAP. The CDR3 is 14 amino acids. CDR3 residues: CASGPGGLAGFQYF. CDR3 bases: TGTGCTAGTGGCCCAGGGGGACTAGCGGGATTTCAGTACTTC.

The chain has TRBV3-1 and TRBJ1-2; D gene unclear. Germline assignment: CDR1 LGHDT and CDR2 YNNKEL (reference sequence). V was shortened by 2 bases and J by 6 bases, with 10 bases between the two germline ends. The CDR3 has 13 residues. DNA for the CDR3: TGTGCCAGCAGCCAAATAGTGAACGATGGCTACACCTTC. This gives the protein CASSQIVNDGYTF.

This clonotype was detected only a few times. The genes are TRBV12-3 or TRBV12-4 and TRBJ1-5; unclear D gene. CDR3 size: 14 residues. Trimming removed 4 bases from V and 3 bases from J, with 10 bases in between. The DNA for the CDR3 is TGTGCCAGCAGTTCGGACGGGGTCAATCAGCCCCAGCATTTT. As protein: CASSSDGVNQPQHF.

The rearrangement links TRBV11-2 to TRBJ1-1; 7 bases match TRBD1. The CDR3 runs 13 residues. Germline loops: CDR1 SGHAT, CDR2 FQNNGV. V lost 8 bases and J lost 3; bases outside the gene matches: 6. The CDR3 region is CASLETGYTEAFF. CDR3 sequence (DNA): TGTGCCAGCTTGGAGACAGGGTACACTGAAGCTTTCTTT.

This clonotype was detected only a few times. This chain's CDR3 is CASSQGQGGRETQYF. CDR3 DNA sequence: TGTGCCAGCAGCCAAGGACAGGGGGGAAGAGAGACCCAGTACTTC. The rearrangement uses TRBV11-3 and TRBJ2-5; 10 nucleotides align to TRBD1. Unmatched junction bases numbered 7, after V lost 5 bases and J lost 4 bases. Per germline, CDR1 SGHNT and CDR2 YENEEA. The CDR3 runs 15 residues.

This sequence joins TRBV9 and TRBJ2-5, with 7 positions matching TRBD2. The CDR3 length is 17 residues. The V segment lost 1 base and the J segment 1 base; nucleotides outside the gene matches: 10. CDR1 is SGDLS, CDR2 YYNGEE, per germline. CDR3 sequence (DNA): TGTGCCAGCAGCGTACAAGGTAGCGGGTTGATCCAAGAGACCCAGTACTTC. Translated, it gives CASSVQGSGLIQETQYF.

In DNA form, the CDR3 reads TGTGCCAGCAGTATACAGGAGAGGGGGACCCAGTACTTC. Its protein product is CASSIQERGTQYF. The J gene is TRBJ2-5, the V gene TRBV12-3 or TRBV12-4; D tentatively reads TRBD1 or TRBD2 (5 bases each). This CDR3 region has 13 residues. Trimming took 5 bases from V and 7 from J, leaving 14 bases between them.

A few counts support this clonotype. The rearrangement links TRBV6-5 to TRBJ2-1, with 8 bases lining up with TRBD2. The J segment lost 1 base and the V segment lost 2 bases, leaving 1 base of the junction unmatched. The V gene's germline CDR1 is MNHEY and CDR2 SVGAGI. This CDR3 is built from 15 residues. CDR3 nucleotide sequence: TGTGCCAGCAGTTACGCGGGGGGTTCCTACAATGAGCAGTTCTTC. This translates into CASSYAGGSYNEQFF.

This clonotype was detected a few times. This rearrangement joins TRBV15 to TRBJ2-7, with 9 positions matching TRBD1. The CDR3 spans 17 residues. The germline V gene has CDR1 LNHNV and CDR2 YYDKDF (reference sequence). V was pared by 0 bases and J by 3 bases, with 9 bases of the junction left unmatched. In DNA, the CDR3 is TGTGCCACCAGCAGAGATGTGTACAGGACAGGGGTCTACGAGCAGTACTTC. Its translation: CATSRDVYRTGVYEQYF.

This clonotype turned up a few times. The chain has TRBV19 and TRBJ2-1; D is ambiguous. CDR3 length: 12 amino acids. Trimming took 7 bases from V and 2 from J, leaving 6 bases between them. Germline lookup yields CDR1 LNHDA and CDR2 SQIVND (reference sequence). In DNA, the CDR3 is TGTGCCAGTAAGGACCCCTACAATGAGCAGTTCTTC. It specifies CASKDPYNEQFF.

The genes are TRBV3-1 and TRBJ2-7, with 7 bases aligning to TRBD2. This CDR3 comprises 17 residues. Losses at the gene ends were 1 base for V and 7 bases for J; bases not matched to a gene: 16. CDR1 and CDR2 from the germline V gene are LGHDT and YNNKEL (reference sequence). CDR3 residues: CASSQASLREGVSEQYF. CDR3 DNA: TGTGCCAGCAGCCAAGCCTCGTTAAGGGAGGGTGTGAGTGAGCAGTACTTC.

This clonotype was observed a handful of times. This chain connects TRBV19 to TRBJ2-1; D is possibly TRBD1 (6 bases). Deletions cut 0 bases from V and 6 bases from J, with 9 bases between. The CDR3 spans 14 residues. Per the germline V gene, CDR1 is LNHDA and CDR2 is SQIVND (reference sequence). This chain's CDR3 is CASSIDRGSNEQFF. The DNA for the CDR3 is TGTGCCAGTAGTATAGACAGGGGCAGCAATGAGCAGTTCTTC.

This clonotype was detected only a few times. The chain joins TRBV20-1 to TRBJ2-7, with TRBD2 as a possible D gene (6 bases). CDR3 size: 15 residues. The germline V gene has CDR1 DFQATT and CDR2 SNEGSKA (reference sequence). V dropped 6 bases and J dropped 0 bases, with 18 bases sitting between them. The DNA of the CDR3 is TGCAGTGCCCCATGGGGACTTCTGAGCTCCTACGAGCAGTACTTC. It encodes CSAPWGLLSSYEQYF.

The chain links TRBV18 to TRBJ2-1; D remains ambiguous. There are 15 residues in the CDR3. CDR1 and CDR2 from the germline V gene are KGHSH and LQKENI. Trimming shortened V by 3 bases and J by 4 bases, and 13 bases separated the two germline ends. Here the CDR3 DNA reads TGTGCCAGCTCACCGGTGGTGGAGTTTTACAATGAGCAGTTCTTC. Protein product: CASSPVVEFYNEQFF. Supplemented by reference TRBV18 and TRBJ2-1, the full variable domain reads NAGVMQNPRHLVRRRGQEARLRCSPMKGHSHVYWYRQLPEEGLKFMVYLQKENIIDESGMPKERFSAEFPKEGPSILRIQQVVRGDSAAYFCASSPVVEFYNEQFFGPGTRLTVL.

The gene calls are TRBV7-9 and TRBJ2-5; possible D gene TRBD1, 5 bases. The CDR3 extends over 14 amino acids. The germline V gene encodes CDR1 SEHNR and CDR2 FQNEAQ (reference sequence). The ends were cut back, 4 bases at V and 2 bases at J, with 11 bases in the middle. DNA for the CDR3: TGTGCCAGCAGCTCCGAGGACACGCAAGAGACCCAGTACTTC. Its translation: CASSSEDTQETQYF.

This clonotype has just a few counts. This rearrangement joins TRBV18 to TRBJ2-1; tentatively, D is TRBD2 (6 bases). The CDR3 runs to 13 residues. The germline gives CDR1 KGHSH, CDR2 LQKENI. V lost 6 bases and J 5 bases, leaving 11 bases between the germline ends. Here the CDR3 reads CASSQGLNNEQFF. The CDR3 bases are TGTGCCAGCTCGCAGGGACTGAACAATGAGCAGTTCTTC.

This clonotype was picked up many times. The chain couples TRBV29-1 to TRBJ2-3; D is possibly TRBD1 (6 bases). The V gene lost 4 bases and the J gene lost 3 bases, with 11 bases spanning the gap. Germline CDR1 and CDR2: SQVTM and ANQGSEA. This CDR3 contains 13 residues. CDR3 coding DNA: TGCAGCGTTGGTCGTGGACAGACAGATACGCAGTATTTT. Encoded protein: CSVGRGQTDTQYF.

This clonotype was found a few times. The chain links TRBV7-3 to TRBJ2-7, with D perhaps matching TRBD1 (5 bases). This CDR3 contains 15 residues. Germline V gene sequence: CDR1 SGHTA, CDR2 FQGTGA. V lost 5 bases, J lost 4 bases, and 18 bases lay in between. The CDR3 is CASSPRGGSRYEQYF. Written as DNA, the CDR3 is TGTGCCAGCAGCCCAAGGGGTGGTAGTAGGTACGAGCAGTACTTC. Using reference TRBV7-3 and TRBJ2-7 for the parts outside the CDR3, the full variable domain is GAGVSQTPSNKVTEKGKYVELRCDPISGHTALYWYRQSLGQGPEFLIYFQGTGAADDSGLPNDRFFAVRPEGSVSTLKIQRTERGDSAVYLCASSPRGGSRYEQYFGPGTRLTVT.

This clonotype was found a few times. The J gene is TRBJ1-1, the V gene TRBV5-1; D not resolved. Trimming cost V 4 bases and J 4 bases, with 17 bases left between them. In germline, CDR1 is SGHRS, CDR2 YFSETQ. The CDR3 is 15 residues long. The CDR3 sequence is CASSMDVGSLTEAFF. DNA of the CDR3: TGCGCCAGCAGCATGGACGTAGGGAGCCTCACTGAAGCTTTCTTT.

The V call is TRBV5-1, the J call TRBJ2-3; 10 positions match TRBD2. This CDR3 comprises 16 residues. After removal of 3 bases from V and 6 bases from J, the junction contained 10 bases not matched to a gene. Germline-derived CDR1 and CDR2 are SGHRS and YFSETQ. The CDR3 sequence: CASSSLASGSGDTQYF. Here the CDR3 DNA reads TGCGCCAGCAGCTCCCTGGCTAGCGGGAGTGGGGATACGCAGTATTTT.

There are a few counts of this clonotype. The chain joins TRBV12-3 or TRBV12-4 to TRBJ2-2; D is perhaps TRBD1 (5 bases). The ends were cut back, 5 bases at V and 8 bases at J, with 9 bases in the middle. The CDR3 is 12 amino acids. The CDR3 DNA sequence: TGTGCCAGCAGTCCCTACAGGGGGGAGCTGTTTTTT. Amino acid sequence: CASSPYRGELFF.

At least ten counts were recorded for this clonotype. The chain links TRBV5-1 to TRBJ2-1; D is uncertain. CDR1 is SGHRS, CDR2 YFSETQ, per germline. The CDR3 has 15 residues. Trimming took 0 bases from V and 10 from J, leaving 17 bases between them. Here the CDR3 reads CASSLVAIAPKEQFF. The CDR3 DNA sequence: TGCGCCAGCAGCTTGGTGGCCATCGCCCCCAAAGAGCAGTTCTTC.

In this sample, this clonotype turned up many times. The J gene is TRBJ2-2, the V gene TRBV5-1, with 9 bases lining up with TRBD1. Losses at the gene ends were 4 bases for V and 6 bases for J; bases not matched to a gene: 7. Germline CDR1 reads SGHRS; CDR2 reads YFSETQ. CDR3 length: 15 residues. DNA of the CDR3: TGCGCCAGCAGCCTGGGGACAGGGATGGCCGGGGAGCTGTTTTTT. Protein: CASSLGTGMAGELFF.